This T cell receptor beta chain was identified during a study of blood T cell repertoires in COVID-19. As for the study in general: Spain, Italy and the United States supplied samples that represented acute and convalescent COVID-19. In each case, the material was cDNA or gDNA derived from T cells, B-cell-depleted T cells, or PBMCs.

In the authors' workflow: Estimation of nucleated cell counts relied on the amplification of reference gene primers. Measured with immunoSEQ multiplex PCR; TCRdb has only the in-frame clones, and not every one. V and J calls and clone size are those listed in that table; D and trimming were worked out from the DNA. The data show around 700,000 clones, just under 90% seen once. Germline V lookup: CDR1 LNHDA, CDR2 SQIVND (reference sequence). With V trimmed by 10 bases and J by 1 base, 9 bases remained unmatched. The CDR3 runs to 15 residues. This TCR was sampled from a woman between 18 and 29 years old with acute or convalescent COVID-19. Sequencing was carried out using peripheral blood. The rearrangement uses TRBV19 and TRBJ1-5; TRBD1 agrees at 8 bases. This CDR3 is CATGQGAISNQPQHF. As DNA, the CDR3 is TGTGCCACCGGTCAGGGGGCTATCAGCAATCAGCCCCAGCATTTT.